This paragraph reports one T cell receptor beta chain. No antigen is known for it. No base qualities exist here, and no much larger clone lies one base off it. The library relied on 5' RACE. Reads for this sample came from an Illumina HiSeq 2500. The second PCR ran for about 6 to 12 cycles and used a J-beta primer mix along with a sample-barcoded 5' primer. A template-switch 5' adaptor carrying 12 random nucleotides introduced a unique molecular identifier onto each TCR beta cDNA molecule. At least 2.5 million CDR3-containing paired-end reads were obtained from each sample. The Mint cDNA synthesis kit, primed by a TRBC-specific oligonucleotide, was used to synthesize first-strand cDNA from all RNA. Following uracil-DNA glycosylase treatment, a first 18-cycle PCR with universal primers M1SS and BC2_uni_R was performed on all cDNA. From the authors' description of their analysis: Normalization of each sample was performed by random selection of 1 million high-quality reads, each carrying a distinct molecular identifier. Instead of being binned into consensus sequences, reads that shared molecular identifiers were thrown out. MiTCR, run with a Q25 quality threshold and the strictest error-elimination algorithm, handled CDR3 identification, clonotype clustering and error correction. Lower-bound total TCR beta diversity was estimated with a nonparametric unseen species model using Euler transformation. TCRdb handled the public reads itself, with Q25 trimming in fastp and clone calling in MiXCR, and kept productive beta chains. Rows with one shared CDR3 protein collapse into an entry with the most common genes and DNA. What appears here as the V and J calls and clone size reflects TCRdb's work, not the paper's. The sample table shows fewer than 800,000 distinct CDR3 sequences, and around 32% are seen once. The ten largest account for less than 20% of the sample.

These data belong to a study of blood T cells in healthy people across ages (dated by TCRdb to between 2014 and 2017). Describing the broader study: In model experiments, template switching captured roughly one uniquely barcoded TCR beta cDNA molecule for every two T cells. To track age-related changes in TCR beta repertoire diversity, the study relied on deep sequencing normalized with unique cDNA molecular identifiers. Donors were grouped into four age groups: young (average roughly 17 years), middle-aged (39), aged (around 66) and long-lived (approximately 78). To avoid experimental bias, donors of different ages were spread randomly across the sequencing lanes. For two donors (one aged 18 to 29 and one aged 80 or older), the study analyzed two additional independent replicas of 1 million unique cDNA reads from the same blood draw. General study outcomes and caveats: The percentage of naive T cells measured by flow cytometry correlated strongly with observed TCR beta diversity. Estimates of total diversity based on one million sequenced T cells were regarded as lower bounds and as underestimates. Donor CMV infection status was unknown, potentially confounding age-related changes in expanded clonotypes. Observed TCR beta diversity per million T cells fell roughly linearly with age, and a significant reduction was already apparent by age roughly 40. Compared with the aged group, more naive CD4+ T cells, fewer expanded clones and increased TCR diversity were shown by the long-lived group, suggesting age selection. Because profiling used bulk unsorted PBMCs, naive and antigen-experienced compartments could not be compared conclusively.

The donors were under 40 Caucasian individuals from Russia, aged 6 to 90 years, who were systemically healthy. Around 10 milliliters of peripheral blood were drawn from each donor into EDTA-treated Vacutainer tubes. Ficoll-Paque density-gradient centrifugation was used to isolate PBMCs, with at least 6.5 million per sample. Trizol reagent was used to extract total RNA from the PBMCs, yielding at least 5.5 micrograms per sample. The percentages of naive CD45RAhigh/CD27high T cells were determined by flow cytometry on a PBMC aliquot from every donor. Trimming removed 6 bases from V and 4 bases from J; the gene matches leave 4 bases unexplained. Taken from the germline V gene, the CDR1 and CDR2 loops are MNHEY and SVGAGI. The cysteine opens and the phenylalanine closes a CDR3 of 14 amino acids. Only the CDR3 portion is preserved as DNA: 42 bases, with reading frame beginning at the first base.

Material for sequencing was blood. The chain couples TRBV6-5 to TRBJ1-1; 11 bases in between match TRBD1. The clonotype was recovered from an elderly woman in good health. Donor details come from another sample of the same person, matched by shared clones. CDR3 sequence: CASRGQGDRTEAFF. The DNA reads as follows: TGTGCCAGCAGGGGACAGGGGGATCGCACTGAAGCTTTCTTT.